This TCR beta chain was sequenced in a study of T-cell memory formation after mild COVID-19. Trimming took 0 bases from V and 3 from J, leaving 11 bases between them. The CDR3 sequence is 16 residues long. Looked up from germline, CDR1 is LGHNA and CDR2 is YSLEER. Libraries for TCRalpha and TCRbeta carried sample barcodes and unique molecular identifiers via 5'RACE. TCRdb reanalysed the 5' RACE reads using MiXCR and keeps one entry per CDR3 protein. The table lists roughly 100,000 distinct CDR3 sequences, over 15% of them singletons, with over 25% in the top ten. The clonotype comes from an adult woman who had mild COVID-19 (a few samples of this study predate the infection). Cell type and time point are not known. The specimen sequenced was PBMCs or a T cell subset sorted from them (not recorded which). The chain has TRBV4-3 and TRBJ2-2, with D hard to call. CDR3: CASSQDWLADTGELFF. In nucleotides, the CDR3 is TGCGCCAGCAGCCAAGATTGGTTGGCTGACACCGGGGAGCTGTTTTTT.